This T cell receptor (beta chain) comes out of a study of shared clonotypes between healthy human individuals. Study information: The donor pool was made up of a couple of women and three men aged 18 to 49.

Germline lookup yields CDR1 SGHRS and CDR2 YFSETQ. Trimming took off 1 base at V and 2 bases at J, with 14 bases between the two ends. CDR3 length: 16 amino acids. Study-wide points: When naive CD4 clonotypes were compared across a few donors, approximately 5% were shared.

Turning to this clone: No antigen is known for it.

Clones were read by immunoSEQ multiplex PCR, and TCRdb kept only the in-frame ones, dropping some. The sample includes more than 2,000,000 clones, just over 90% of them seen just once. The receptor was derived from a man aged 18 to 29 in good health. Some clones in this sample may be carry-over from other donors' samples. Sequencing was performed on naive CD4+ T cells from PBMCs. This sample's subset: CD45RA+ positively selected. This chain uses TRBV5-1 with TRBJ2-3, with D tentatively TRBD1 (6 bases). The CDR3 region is CASSLIMRTDTDTQYF. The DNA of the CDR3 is TGCGCCAGCAGCTTGATCATGCGGACAGACACAGATACGCAGTATTTT.